One TCR beta chain is described in this entry. These data belong to a study of blood T cell repertoires in COVID-19. Study in general: Researchers got acute and convalescent COVID-19 samples from the United States, Italy and Spain.

Original handling: Amplification of reference gene primers provided the estimated nucleated cell counts. Produced via immunoSEQ multiplex PCR; TCRdb's table is partial and in-frame only. That table furnishes V, J and clone size, whereas the DNA furnished D and trimming. This table has approximately 220,000 clones, about 80% appearing once. CDR3 length: 14 amino acids. Germline V gives CDR1 LGHNA, CDR2 YNFKEQ. Trimming stripped 2 bases from V and 6 bases from J, with 10 bases between. The sample taken for sequencing was peripheral blood. This TCR was sampled from an older woman with acute or convalescent COVID-19. The chain links TRBV4-2 to TRBJ2-2; TRBD1 is a possible D gene (6 bases). DNA for the CDR3: TGTGCCAGCAGCCAATCAGGGGAACCCGGGGAGCTGTTTTTT. It encodes CASSQSGEPGELFF.